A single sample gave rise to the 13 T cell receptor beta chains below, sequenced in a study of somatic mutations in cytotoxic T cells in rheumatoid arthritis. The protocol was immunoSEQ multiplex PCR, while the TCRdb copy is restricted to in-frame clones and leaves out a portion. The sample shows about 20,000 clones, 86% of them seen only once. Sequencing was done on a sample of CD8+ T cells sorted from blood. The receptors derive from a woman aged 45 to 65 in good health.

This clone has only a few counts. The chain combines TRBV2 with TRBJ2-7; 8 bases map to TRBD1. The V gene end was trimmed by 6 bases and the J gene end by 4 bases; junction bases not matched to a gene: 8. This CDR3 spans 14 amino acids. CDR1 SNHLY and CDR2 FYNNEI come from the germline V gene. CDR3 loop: CASRTTGGRYEQYF. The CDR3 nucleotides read TGTGCCAGCAGGACAACAGGGGGTAGGTACGAGCAGTACTTC.

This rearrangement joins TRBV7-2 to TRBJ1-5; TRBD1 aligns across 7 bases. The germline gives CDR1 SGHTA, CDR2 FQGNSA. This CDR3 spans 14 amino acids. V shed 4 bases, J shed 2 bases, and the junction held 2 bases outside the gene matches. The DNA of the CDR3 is TGTGCCAGCAGCTCAACAGGGGGCAATCAGCCCCAGCATTTT. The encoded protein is CASSSTGGNQPQHF.

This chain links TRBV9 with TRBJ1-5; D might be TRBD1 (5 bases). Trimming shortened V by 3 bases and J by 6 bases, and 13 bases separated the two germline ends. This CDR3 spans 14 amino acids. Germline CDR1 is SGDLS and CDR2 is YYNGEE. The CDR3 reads CASSAEPGLQPQHF. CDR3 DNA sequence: TGTGCCAGCAGCGCGGAACCGGGACTTCAGCCCCAGCATTTT.

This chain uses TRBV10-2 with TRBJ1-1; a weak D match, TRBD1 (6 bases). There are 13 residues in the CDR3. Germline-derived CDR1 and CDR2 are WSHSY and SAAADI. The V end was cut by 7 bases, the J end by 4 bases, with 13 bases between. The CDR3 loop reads CASTEGGGTEAFF. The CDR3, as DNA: TGCGCCAGCACCGAAGGGGGGGGCACTGAAGCTTTCTTT.

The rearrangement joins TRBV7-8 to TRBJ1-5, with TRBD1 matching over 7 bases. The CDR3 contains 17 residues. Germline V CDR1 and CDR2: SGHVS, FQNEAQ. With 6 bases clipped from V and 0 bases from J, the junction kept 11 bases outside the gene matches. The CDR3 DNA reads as TGTGCCAGCAGTTTGGGGGACAGCCGTTATAGCAATCAGCCCCAGCATTTT. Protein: CASSLGDSRYSNQPQHF.

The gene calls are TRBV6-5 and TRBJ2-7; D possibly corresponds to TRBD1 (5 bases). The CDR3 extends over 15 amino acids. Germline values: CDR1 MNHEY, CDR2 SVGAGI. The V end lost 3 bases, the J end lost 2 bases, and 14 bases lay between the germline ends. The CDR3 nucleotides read TGTGCCAGCAGTTATAGTCAGGGTTTAACCTACGAGCAGTACTTC. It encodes CASSYSQGLTYEQYF.

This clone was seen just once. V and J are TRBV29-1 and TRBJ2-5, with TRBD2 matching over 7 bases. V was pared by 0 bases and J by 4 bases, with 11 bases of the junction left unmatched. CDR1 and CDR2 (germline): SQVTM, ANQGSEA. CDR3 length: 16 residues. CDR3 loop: CSVEDESGAIPETQYF. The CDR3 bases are TGCAGCGTTGAAGATGAAAGCGGGGCCATCCCAGAGACCCAGTACTTC. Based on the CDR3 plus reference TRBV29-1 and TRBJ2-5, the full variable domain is SAVISQKPSRDICQRGTSLTIQCQVDSQVTMMFWYRQQPGQSLTLIATANQGSEATYESGFVIDKFPISRPNLTFSTLTVSNMSPEDSSIYLCSVEDESGAIPETQYFGPGTRLLVL.

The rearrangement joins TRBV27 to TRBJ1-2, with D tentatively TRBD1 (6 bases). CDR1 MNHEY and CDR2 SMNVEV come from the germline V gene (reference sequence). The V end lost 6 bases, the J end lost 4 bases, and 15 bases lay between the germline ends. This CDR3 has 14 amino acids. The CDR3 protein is CASRPQGSGYGYTF. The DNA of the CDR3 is TGTGCCAGCAGACCTCAGGGGAGCGGCTATGGCTACACCTTC.

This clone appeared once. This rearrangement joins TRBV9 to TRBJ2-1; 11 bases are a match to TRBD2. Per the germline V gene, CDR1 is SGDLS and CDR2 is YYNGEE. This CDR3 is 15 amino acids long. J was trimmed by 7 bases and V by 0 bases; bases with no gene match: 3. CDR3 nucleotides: TGTGCCAGCAGCGTAGGCCTAGCGGGGGGAAATGAGCAGTTCTTC. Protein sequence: CASSVGLAGGNEQFF.

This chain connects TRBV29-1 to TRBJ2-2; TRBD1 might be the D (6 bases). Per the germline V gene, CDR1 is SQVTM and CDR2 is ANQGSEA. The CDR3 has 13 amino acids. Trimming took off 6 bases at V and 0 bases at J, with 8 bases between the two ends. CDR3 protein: CSVRTANTGELFF. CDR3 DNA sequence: TGCAGCGTCCGGACAGCGAACACCGGGGAGCTGTTTTTT.

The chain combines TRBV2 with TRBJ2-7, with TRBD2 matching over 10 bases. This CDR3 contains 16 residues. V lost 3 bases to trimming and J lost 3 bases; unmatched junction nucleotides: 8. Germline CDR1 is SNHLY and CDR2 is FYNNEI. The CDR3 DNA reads TGTGCCAGCAGTGACCCAGCCATAGCGGGGGGCTACGAGCAGTACGTC. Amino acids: CASSDPAIAGGYEQYV.

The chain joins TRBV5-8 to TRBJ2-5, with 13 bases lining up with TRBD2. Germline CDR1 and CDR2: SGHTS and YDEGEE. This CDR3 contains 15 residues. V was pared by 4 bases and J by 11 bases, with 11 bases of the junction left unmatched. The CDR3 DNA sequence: TGTGCCAGCAGCGTACTAGCGGGGGGGCCGCGGGAGCAGTACTTC. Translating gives CASSVLAGGPREQYF.

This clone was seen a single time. The CDR3 DNA sequence: TGTGCCAGCAGCCCAGGGGGCTACGAGCAGTACTTC. It translates to CASSPGGYEQYF. The chain has TRBV7-8 and TRBJ2-7; 7 nucleotides agree with TRBD1. CDR3 length: 12 amino acids. Germline CDR1 is SGHVS and CDR2 is FQNEAQ. V was clipped by 5 bases and J by 3 bases; unmatched bases: 1. Together with reference TRBV7-8 and TRBJ2-7, the CDR3 gives the full variable domain: GAGVSQSPRYKVAKRGQDVALRCDPISGHVSLFWYQQALGQGPEFLTYFQNEAQLDKSGLPSDRFFAERPEGSVSTLKIQRTQQEDSAVYLCASSPGGYEQYFGPGTRLTVT.